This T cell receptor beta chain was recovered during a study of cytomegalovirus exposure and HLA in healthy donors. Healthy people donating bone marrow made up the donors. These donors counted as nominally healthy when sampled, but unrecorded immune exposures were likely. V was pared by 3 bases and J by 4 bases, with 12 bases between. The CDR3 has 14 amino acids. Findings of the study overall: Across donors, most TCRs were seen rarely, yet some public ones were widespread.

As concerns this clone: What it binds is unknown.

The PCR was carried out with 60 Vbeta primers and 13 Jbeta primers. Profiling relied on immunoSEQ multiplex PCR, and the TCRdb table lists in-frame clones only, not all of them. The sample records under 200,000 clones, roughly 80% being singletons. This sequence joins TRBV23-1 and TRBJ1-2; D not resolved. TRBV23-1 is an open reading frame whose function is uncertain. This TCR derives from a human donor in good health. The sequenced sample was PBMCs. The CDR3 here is CASSHLGQTYGYTF. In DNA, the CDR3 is TGCGCCAGCAGTCATCTGGGCCAGACCTATGGCTACACCTTC.